The rows below give T cell receptor beta chains drawn from one sample of a study of beta chain features in type 1 diabetes. TCRdb's table, derived via immunoSEQ multiplex PCR, lists solely in-frame clones and lacks some. The top ten clones hold around 0.02% of a sample with under 950,000 clones, 15% to 20% of them seen once. The material sequenced was naive CD4+ T cells from blood. Receptor source: a woman aged 18-29 years in good health. CDR3s include the opening cysteine and the closing phenylalanine or tryptophan. Each record gives: clone size, V gene, D gene, J gene, CDR3 protein, CDR3 DNA. The D gene is left open where the match is weak. A clone size is listed for some rows: how often the clone was seen (once, few, many), or a class if it is expanded.

>-|TRBV4-3|-|TRBJ1-2
CASSQAGDGFYGYTF
TGCGCCAGCAGCCAAGCGGGGGACGGTTTTTATGGCTACACCTTC
>-|TRBV6-1|-|TRBJ2-3
CASGWGDTQYF
TGTGCCAGTGGGTGGGGGGATACGCAGTATTTT
>-|TRBV7-9|-|TRBJ1-5
CASSPPGDSNQPQHF
TGTGCCAGCAGCCCTCCGGGGGATAGCAATCAGCCCCAGCATTTT
>-|TRBV27|-|TRBJ1-1
CASLPPGAVWNTEAFF
TGTGCCAGCTTACCACCTGGGGCCGTATGGAACACTGAAGCTTTCTTT
>few|TRBV27|-|TRBJ2-1
CASSPQTGISNEQFF
TGTGCCAGCAGTCCCCAGACTGGAATCAGCAATGAGCAGTTCTTC
>-|TRBV7-9|-|TRBJ2-7
CASSLAGTYEQYF
TGTGCCAGCAGCTTAGCCGGAACCTACGAGCAGTACTTC
>-|TRBV11-2|TRBD2|TRBJ2-7
CASSPDSGGRRYEQYF
TGTGCCAGCAGCCCAGACTCGGGCGGGAGGAGGTACGAGCAGTACTTC
>-|TRBV28|-|TRBJ2-7
CASRKQVYEQYF
TGTGCCAGCAGAAAACAGGTCTACGAGCAGTACTTC
>-|TRBV29-1|-|TRBJ2-3
CSVTNGQTDTQYF
TGCAGCGTTACGAATGGACAGACAGATACGCAGTATTTT
>-|TRBV25-1|-|TRBJ2-1
CASSYGATGDNEQFF
TGTGCCAGCAGCTATGGGGCAACGGGGGACAATGAGCAGTTCTTC
>few|TRBV19|-|TRBJ2-2
CASSIAGSGGELFF
TGTGCCAGTAGTATAGCAGGGAGCGGCGGGGAGCTGTTTTTT
>few|TRBV9|-|TRBJ2-1
CASSVEATYNEQFF
TGTGCCAGCAGCGTAGAGGCTACCTACAATGAGCAGTTCTTC
>few|TRBV19|TRBD1|TRBJ2-7
CASSMGRDRASYEQYF
TGTGCCAGTAGTATGGGACGGGACAGGGCCTCCTACGAGCAGTACTTC
>-|TRBV28|TRBD1|TRBJ1-1
CASGYRGWLQAFF
TGTGCCAGCGGATACAGGGGTTGGCTACAAGCTTTCTTT
>-|TRBV7-3|TRBD1|TRBJ2-1
CASSLQGEYEQFF
TGTGCCAGCAGCCTACAGGGGGAGTATGAGCAGTTCTTC
>-|TRBV6-5|-|TRBJ1-2
CASSPRPRAYGYTF
TGTGCCAGCAGCCCGCGGCCCAGGGCTTATGGCTACACCTTC
>-|TRBV4-2|-|TRBJ2-2
CASSQDRDGELFF
TGTGCCAGCAGCCAGGATAGGGACGGGGAGCTGTTTTTT
>-|TRBV7-2|-|TRBJ1-5
CASSSGKQPQHF
TGTGCCAGCAGCTCAGGGAAGCAGCCCCAGCATTTT
>few|TRBV29-1|-|TRBJ2-7
CSVRVLPNEQYF
TGCAGCGTCCGGGTCCTTCCCAACGAGCAGTACTTC
>-|TRBV7-9|-|TRBJ1-3
CASSLARQAIYF
TGTGCCAGCAGCTTAGCTCGACAGGCCATATATTTT
>-|TRBV4-2|-|TRBJ1-5
CASSESGNRNQPQHF
TGTGCCAGCAGCGAATCTGGAAACAGGAATCAGCCCCAGCATTTT
>few|TRBV2|-|TRBJ2-6
CASGRWAGHDSGANVLTF
TGTGCCAGCGGCCGGTGGGCAGGGCACGACTCTGGGGCCAACGTCCTGACTTTC
>-|TRBV9|-|TRBJ2-5
CASSVPGVRETQYF
TGTGCCAGCAGCGTACCAGGAGTCAGAGAGACCCAGTACTTC
>-|TRBV29-1|TRBD2|TRBJ2-5
CSVLEASGDQETQYF
TGCAGCGTTTTGGAGGCTAGCGGGGACCAAGAGACCCAGTACTTC
>once|TRBV4-1|TRBD2|TRBJ2-6
CASSQPLRGAGANVLTF
TGCGCCAGCAGCCAACCACTTCGGGGGGCTGGGGCCAACGTCCTGACTTTC
>few|TRBV18|-|TRBJ1-4
CASSPPATNEKLFF
TGTGCCAGCTCACCCCCGGCAACTAATGAAAAACTGTTTTTT
>few|TRBV5-4|-|TRBJ1-2
CASSSRTGTSYGYTF
TGTGCCAGCAGCTCCCGAACAGGGACCTCGTATGGCTACACCTTC
>few|TRBV7-2|TRBD2|TRBJ2-7
CASSRTSGSYEQYF
TGTGCCAGCAGCCGGACTAGCGGCTCCTACGAGCAGTACTTC
>-|TRBV5-1|-|TRBJ2-7
CASSFAGGEGYEQYF
TGCGCCAGCAGCTTCGCTGGGGGTGAGGGGTACGAGCAGTACTTC
>-|TRBV9|TRBD2|TRBJ2-5
CASSVEAGSHKQETQYF
TGTGCCAGCAGCGTAGAAGCGGGATCCCACAAACAAGAGACCCAGTACTTC
>-|TRBV7-2|TRBD2|TRBJ2-3
CASSLQPRGSTDTQYF
TGTGCCAGCAGCCTGCAGCCGCGGGGGAGCACAGATACGCAGTATTTT
>-|TRBV23-1|-|TRBJ2-7
CASSQSASPGPTLATPLYEQYF
TGCGCCAGCAGTCAATCGGCCTCACCGGGGCCTACACTAGCTACTCCATTATACGAGCAGTACTTC
>-|TRBV9|-|TRBJ2-3
CASSAKRDPPPTQYF
TGTGCCAGCAGCGCTAAACGGGACCCGCCACCTACGCAGTATTTT
>few|TRBV9|TRBD2|TRBJ2-5
CASSVGLAEETQYF
TGTGCCAGCAGCGTGGGACTAGCGGAAGAGACCCAGTACTTC
>few|TRBV20-1|-|TRBJ2-7
CSANLNEQYF
TGCAGTGCTAACTTGAACGAGCAGTACTTC
>-|TRBV18|-|TRBJ2-1
CASSPPRQGLVNEQFF
TGTGCCAGCTCACCACCGCGTCAGGGGTTGGTGAATGAGCAGTTCTTC
>-|TRBV27|TRBD2|TRBJ2-5
CASSYSLASGRGSETQYF
TGTGCCAGCAGTTATAGTCTGGCTAGCGGGAGGGGCTCGGAGACCCAGTACTTC
>few|TRBV7-2|-|TRBJ1-3
CASSLVTGSTGNTIYF
TGTGCCAGCAGCTTAGTCACAGGATCAACTGGAAACACCATATATTTT
>few|TRBV19|TRBD1|TRBJ2-7
CASSNGQGASEQYF
TGTGCCAGTAGTAACGGACAGGGGGCAAGCGAGCAGTACTTC
>few|TRBV7-9|-|TRBJ1-1
CASSPGQYWTEAFF
TGTGCCAGCAGCCCCGGACAGTATTGGACTGAAGCTTTCTTT
>-|TRBV6-6|-|TRBJ2-1
CASSSPVANEQFF
TGTGCCAGCAGTTCCCCGGTTGCGAATGAGCAGTTCTTC
>few|TRBV4-1|TRBD1|TRBJ1-5
CASSQDPYRGQGNQPQHF
TGCGCCAGCAGCCAAGATCCGTACAGGGGGCAAGGGAATCAGCCCCAGCATTTT
>-|TRBV6-5|-|TRBJ1-2
CASSYGRSDGYTF
TGTGCCAGCAGTTATGGACGCTCTGATGGCTACACCTTC
>-|TRBV10-3|-|TRBJ1-5
CASQTVFQPQHF
TGTGCCAGTCAGACAGTTTTTCAGCCCCAGCATTTT
>few|TRBV7-9|TRBD1|TRBJ2-4
CASTSYPGQGKENIQYF
TGTGCCAGCACCTCCTACCCGGGACAGGGAAAGGAAAACATTCAGTACTTC
>-|TRBV6-6|TRBD2|TRBJ2-7
CASTPASGSYEQYF
TGTGCCAGCACCCCGGCTAGCGGGAGTTACGAGCAGTACTTC
>-|TRBV6-6|-|TRBJ2-3
CASSTSPDTQYF
TGTGCCAGCAGTACCTCGCCAGATACGCAGTATTTT
>-|TRBV7-8|TRBD2|TRBJ2-7
CASSPSRLAGYEQYF
TGTGCCAGCAGCCCTTCGAGACTAGCGGGCTACGAGCAGTACTTC
>few|TRBV5-1|-|TRBJ2-5
CASSLLPGRGETQYF
TGCGCCAGCAGCTTGTTACCAGGCCGCGGGGAGACCCAGTACTTC
>few|TRBV28|-|TRBJ2-7
CASSRGSAGAYEQYF
TGTGCCAGCAGCCGAGGGTCTGCCGGGGCCTACGAGCAGTACTTC
>few|TRBV12-5|TRBD2|TRBJ2-5
CASGSPLAGQETQYF
TGTGCTAGTGGCTCCCCCCTAGCGGGGCAAGAGACCCAGTACTTC
>-|TRBV9|-|TRBJ2-1
CASSPRSPGNEQFF
TGTGCCAGCAGCCCTCGTTCCCCAGGTAATGAGCAGTTCTTC
>-|TRBV5-1|TRBD1|TRBJ1-1
CASSTGQGGTEAFF
TGCGCCAGCAGCACCGGACAGGGAGGGACTGAAGCTTTCTTT
>-|TRBV19|TRBD1|TRBJ2-5
CASSIMGQLQETQYF
TGTGCCAGTAGTATAATGGGACAGCTACAAGAGACCCAGTACTTC